What follows are 6 T cell receptor beta chains derived from one specimen sequenced in a study of blood T cells in healthy people across ages. A J-beta primer mix and a sample-barcoded 5' primer were used in a second PCR of roughly 7 to 12 cycles. MiXCR, run by TCRdb on the 5' RACE reads, gives a single entry per CDR3 protein. The data contain around 800,000 distinct CDR3 sequences, more than 25% of them singletons. The sample was also linked to a second study, of T cells of mothers and their children.

The sample taken for sequencing was blood. The receptors come from a boy under 18 in good health.

This clonotype was seen a handful of times. The rearrangement joins TRBV5-1 to TRBJ2-7; D possibly uses TRBD1 or TRBD2 (5 bases each). This CDR3 has 18 residues. Trimming pared 2 bases from V and 0 bases from J, leaving 21 bases between. Looked up from germline, CDR1 is SGHRS and CDR2 is YFSETQ. CDR3 nucleotide sequence: TGCGCCAGCAGCTTACGTACTTGGGACCTTAGTCACTCCTACGAGCAGTACTTC. Translating it yields CASSLRTWDLSHSYEQYF.

Written as DNA, the CDR3 is TGTGCCAGCAGTGAATTCCTCGGACAGGGCAGAGAGACCCAGTACTTC. Translated, it gives CASSEFLGQGRETQYF. V gene TRBV25-1 combines with J gene TRBJ2-5, with TRBD1 identical over 8 bases. Per the germline V gene, CDR1 is MGHDK and CDR2 is SYGVNS. This CDR3 is built from 16 residues. V was clipped by 1 base and J by 4 bases; unmatched bases: 8.

This clonotype was seen more than once but under ten times. The gene calls are TRBV2 and TRBJ2-4; no definite D call. V was clipped by 6 bases and J by 7 bases, with 7 bases between them. Germline lookup yields CDR1 SNHLY and CDR2 FYNNEI. This CDR3 region has 11 residues. The CDR3 DNA sequence: TGTGCCAGCAGCCCGAGGAACATTCAGTACTTC. Translation: CASSPRNIQYF.

The V gene is TRBV10-3, the J gene TRBJ1-3; D is possibly TRBD1 (6 bases). V was trimmed by 4 bases and J by 3 bases, leaving 10 bases between them. Germline V CDR1 and CDR2: ENHRY, SYGVKD. The CDR3 consists of 14 residues. This CDR3 reads CAISVAGVGNTIYF. CDR3 nucleotide sequence: TGTGCCATCAGTGTGGCAGGGGTTGGAAACACCATATATTTT.

The chain employs TRBV16 and TRBJ1-2, with 7 bases fitting TRBD1. Germline V lookup: CDR1 KGHSY, CDR2 FQNENV. The CDR3 runs 16 residues. V lost 4 bases, J lost 2 bases, and 10 bases stayed unmatched. CDR3 sequence (DNA): TGTGCCAGCAGCCGATTAGGAGGGGGCACGAACTATGGCTACACCTTC. Translation: CASSRLGGGTNYGYTF.

This clonotype came up a few times. The rearrangement joins TRBV12-3 or TRBV12-4 to TRBJ2-7, with TRBD1 as a possible D gene (6 bases). The CDR3 runs 14 residues. V dropped 6 bases and J dropped 3 bases, with 15 bases sitting between them. The CDR3 here is CASSSMGRGYEQYF. The CDR3, as DNA: TGTGCCAGCAGCTCTATGGGCAGGGGCTACGAGCAGTACTTC.